Described below is a single TCR beta chain sequence and its context. Its antigen is currently not known. There are no base qualities to consult, and no much larger clone falls within one base. This entry comes from a study of blood T cell repertoires in COVID-19 (TCRdb year 2020). Describing the broader study: Samples from collaborators originated in the United States, Italy and Spain and spanned both the acute and convalescent phases of COVID-19. The samples were drawn from two sources: the first 160 participants of the ongoing ImmuneRACE study, and 950 to 1,500 subjects contributed by 6 global collaborators. The material from the prospective study consisted of cDNA or gDNA derived from T cells, B-cell-depleted T cells, or PBMCs. Sample metadata almost always included a de-identified subject ID, COVID-19 status, age in years and sex. Where available, HLA class I and class II types were taken from metadata supplied by the sample provider and were not determined by assay-based typing. The dataset comprised deeply sampled blood TCRbeta repertoires from subjects exposed to, actively infected with, or recovered from COVID-19. A freely available public database, intended as a resource for researchers studying the immune response to SARS-CoV-2, is where the repertoires were released.

The immunoSEQ Assay, a bias-controlled multiplex PCR, was used to amplify TCRbeta CDR3 regions from genomic DNA. In the paper's pipeline: Within the assay, amplification of reference gene primers was used to estimate how many nucleated cells each sample contained. To quantify the absolute abundance of each unique TCRbeta CDR3 rearrangement, sequence reads were collapsed and filtered. For each sample, productive Simpson clonality was calculated as the square root of Simpson's diversity index across productive rearrangements. Held by TCRdb, this immuneACCESS table contains in-frame sequences only and omits some clones. Under half of the omission traces to an unresolved V gene where checked; the cause of the rest is unknown. The V and J calls and the clone size are those of that table, but D and trimming were determined from the DNA. A total of some 96,000 clones appear in this sample, roughly 80% of them only once. 11% of the sample belongs to the ten largest clones.

The collaborating institutions used their own protocols to collect whole blood in K2EDTA tubes. For TCRbeta analysis, collaborators shipped samples as frozen whole blood, isolated PBMCs, or DNA extracted from either of those sample types. The CDR3 holds 15 amino acids from the cysteine to the phenylalanine. Just the 45-base CDR3 DNA is kept, in frame starting at base 1. The germline V gene specifies MNHEY as CDR1 and SVGAGI as CDR2. Trimming leaves V shorter by 6 bases and J shorter by 8 bases, with the junction holding 8 bases beyond the gene matches. Paper-wide results and their limitations: The quantity of clinical and demographic metadata differed by source and by participant and was supplied without curation.

This receptor was taken from a human donor in a cohort sampled during active COVID-19. The sequenced material came from peripheral blood. The V and J genes are TRBV6-5 and TRBJ2-1, with 12 central nucleotides matching TRBD2. The CDR3 region: CASRATSGSGYEQFF. The DNA reads as follows: TGTGCCAGCAGAGCGACTAGCGGGAGCGGCTATGAGCAGTTCTTC.